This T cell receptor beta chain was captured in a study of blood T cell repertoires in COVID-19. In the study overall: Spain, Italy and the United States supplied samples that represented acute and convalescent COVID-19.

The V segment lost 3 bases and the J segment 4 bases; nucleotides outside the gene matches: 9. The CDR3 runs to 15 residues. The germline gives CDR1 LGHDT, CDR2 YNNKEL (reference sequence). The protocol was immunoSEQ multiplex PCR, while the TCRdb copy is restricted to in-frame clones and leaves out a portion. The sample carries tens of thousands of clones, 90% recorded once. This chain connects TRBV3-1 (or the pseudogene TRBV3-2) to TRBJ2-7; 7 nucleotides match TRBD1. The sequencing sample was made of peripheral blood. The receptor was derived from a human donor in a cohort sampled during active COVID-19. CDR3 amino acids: CASSHGQATYYEQYF. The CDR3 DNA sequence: TGTGCCAGCAGCCATGGACAGGCAACCTATTACGAGCAGTACTTC.